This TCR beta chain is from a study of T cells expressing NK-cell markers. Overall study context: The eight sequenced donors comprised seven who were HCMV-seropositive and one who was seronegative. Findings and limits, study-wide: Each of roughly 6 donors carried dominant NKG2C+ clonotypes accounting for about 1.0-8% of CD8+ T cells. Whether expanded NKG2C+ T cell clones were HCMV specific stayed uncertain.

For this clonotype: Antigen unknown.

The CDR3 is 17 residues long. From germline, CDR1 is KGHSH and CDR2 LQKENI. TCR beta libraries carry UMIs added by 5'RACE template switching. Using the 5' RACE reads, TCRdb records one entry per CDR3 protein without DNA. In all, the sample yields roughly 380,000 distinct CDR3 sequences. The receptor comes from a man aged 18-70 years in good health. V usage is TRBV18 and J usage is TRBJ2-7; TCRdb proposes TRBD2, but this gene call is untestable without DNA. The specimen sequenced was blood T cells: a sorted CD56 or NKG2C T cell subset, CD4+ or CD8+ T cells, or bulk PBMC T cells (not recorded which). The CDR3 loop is CASSPIPLASGPGEQYF.